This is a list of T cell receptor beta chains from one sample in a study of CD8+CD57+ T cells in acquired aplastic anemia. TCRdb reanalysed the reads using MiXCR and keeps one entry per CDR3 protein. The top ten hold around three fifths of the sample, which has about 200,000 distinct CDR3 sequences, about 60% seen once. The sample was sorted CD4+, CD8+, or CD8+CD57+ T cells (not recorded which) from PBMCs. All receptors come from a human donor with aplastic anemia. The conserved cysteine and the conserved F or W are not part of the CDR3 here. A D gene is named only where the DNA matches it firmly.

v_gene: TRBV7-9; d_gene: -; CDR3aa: ASSTRDYQETQY
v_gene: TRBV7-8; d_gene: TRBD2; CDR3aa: ASSLAPGLAGGLSTEQY
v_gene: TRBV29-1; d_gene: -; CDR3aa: SALGQSHEQY
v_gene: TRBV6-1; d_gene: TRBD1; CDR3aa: ASSGWDSKHYNEQF
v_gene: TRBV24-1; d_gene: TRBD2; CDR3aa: ATQKGGRSPIATDTQY
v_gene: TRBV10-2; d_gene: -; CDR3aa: ASSVGSRGQPQH
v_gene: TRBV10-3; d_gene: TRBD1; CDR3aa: AITGTGEQY
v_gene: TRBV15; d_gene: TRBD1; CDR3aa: ATGTGGNLKETQY
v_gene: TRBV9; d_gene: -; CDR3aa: ASSVGEANYGYT
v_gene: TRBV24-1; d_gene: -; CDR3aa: ATSDSTSAGGYT
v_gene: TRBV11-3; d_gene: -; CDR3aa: ASSQQGLEQY
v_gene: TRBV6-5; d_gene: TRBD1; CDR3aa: ASRTGLYEQY
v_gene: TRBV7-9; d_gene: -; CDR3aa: ASSPAPKTQY
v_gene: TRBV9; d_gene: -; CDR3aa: ASTPGPAGTEAF
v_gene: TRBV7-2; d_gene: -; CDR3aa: ASSLAASPPTGELF
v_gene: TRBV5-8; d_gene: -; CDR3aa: ASSRRSSRNTEAF
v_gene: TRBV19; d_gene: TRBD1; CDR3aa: AGQGENEAF
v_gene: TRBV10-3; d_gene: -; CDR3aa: AISESGTTDTQY
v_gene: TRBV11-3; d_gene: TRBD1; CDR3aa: ASSLGTGRDEKLF
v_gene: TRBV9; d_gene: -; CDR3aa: ASSSREGAQYNEQF
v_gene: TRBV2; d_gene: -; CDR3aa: ASRAHYEQY
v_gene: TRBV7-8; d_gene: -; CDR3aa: ASSLGADNEQF
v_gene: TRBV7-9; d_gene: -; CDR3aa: ASSFPGPTNYEQY
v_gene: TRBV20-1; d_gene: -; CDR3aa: SAREPGEETEAF
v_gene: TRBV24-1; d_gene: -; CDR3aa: ATSDLGDLANTGELF
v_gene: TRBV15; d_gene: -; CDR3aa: ATSSPVLQGPNYGYT
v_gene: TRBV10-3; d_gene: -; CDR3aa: AISRDGLDQPQH
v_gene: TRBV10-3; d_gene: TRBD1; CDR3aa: AISLQGADTEAF
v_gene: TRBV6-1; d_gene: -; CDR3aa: ASSEWGREDGYT
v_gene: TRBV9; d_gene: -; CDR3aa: ASSGTSPEQY
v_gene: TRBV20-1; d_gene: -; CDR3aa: SARDYRDSGNTIY
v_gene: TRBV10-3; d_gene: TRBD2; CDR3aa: AISDASGGPQETQY
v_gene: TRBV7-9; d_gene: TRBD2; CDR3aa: ASSPGTKFHEQY
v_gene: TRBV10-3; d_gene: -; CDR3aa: AISESKNGYT
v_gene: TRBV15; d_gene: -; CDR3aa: ATSSLGLTGLYNEQF
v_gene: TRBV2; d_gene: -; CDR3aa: ASSGIDRGSYNEQF
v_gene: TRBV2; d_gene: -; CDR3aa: ASSEGTPFHEQY
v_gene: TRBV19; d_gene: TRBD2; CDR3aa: ASLAGGELF
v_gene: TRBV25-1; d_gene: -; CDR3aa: ASSELGSGTLH
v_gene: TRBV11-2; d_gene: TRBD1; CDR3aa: ASSLVRDRAEETQY
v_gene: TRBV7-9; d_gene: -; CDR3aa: ASSLVLRNTEAF
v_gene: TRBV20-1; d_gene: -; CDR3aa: SADRLRENLF
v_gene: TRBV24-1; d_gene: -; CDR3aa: ATREGVEQY
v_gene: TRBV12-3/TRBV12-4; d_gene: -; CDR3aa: ASSLFGAGEQF
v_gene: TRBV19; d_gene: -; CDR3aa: ASSIDLGGEQY
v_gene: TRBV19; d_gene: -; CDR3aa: ASTFGAGWEPQH
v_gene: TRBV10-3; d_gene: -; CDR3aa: AISSSLDYNEQF
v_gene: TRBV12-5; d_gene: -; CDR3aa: ASGLGMSTEAV
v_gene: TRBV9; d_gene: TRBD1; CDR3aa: ASSVEGQGANIQY
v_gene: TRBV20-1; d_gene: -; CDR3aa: SARDSRDWSYEQY
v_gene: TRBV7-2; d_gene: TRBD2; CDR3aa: ASSIGASGGFYQETQY
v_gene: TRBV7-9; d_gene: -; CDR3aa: ANSLSPQSYEQY
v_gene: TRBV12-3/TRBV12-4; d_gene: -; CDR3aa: ASSWELSHGYT
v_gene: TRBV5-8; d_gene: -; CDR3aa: ASSTGWGARGQPQH